This note documents a single T cell receptor beta chain sequence. Its antigen is undetermined. The CDR3 goes on 3 residues after the read ends, and that part is filled in from the germline J gene. Measured with immunoSEQ multiplex PCR; TCRdb has only the in-frame clones, and not every one. The sample data list approximately 23,000 clones. Germline CDR1 is MNHEY and CDR2 is SVGEGT. CDR3 length: 14 residues. The sample comes from a study of T cells in women clearing cervical HPV infection. Findings and caveats of the study: TRBV6-7 relative abundance averaged approximately 0.11% in cases and around 0.17% in controls.

The sample was blood buffy coat. The chain has TRBV6-2 or TRBV6-3 and TRBJ2-3; maybe TRBD2 (6 bases). The origin of this receptor is a woman between 18 and 70 years old with a cervical HPV16 infection that either progressed to CIN3+ or cleared (not recorded which). The covered CDR3 bases are TGTGCCAGCAGTTCCCCGGGGACTGCCAGGACG. Translation: CASSSPGTART. The whole CDR3 protein reads CASSSPGTARTQYF.